These T cell receptor beta chains were read from a single sample in a study of CD4 T cells in relation to SARS-CoV-2 and coronaviruses. Their antigens remain unidentified. The repertoire was sequenced with immunoSEQ multiplex PCR; TCRdb's copy has only in-frame clones and lacks some. This table holds more than 20,000 clones, more than 60% found once. The sequenced sample consisted of CD4+ T cells from PBMCs, cultured in vitro. All receptors come from a human donor in good health. CDR3s include the opening cysteine and the closing phenylalanine or tryptophan. A D gene is named only where the DNA matches it firmly. Not all rows give a size; the values are once, few, many and, for expanded clones, a class.

v_call	d_call	clone_size	j_call	cdr3_aa	cdr3_nt
TRBV2	.	.	TRBJ2-5	CASSVSWTAQETQYF	TGTGCCAGCAGTGTGTCCTGGACAGCACAAGAGACCCAGTACTTC
TRBV19	.	.	TRBJ1-4	CASSWSGNEKLFF	TGTGCCAGTAGTTGGTCGGGTAATGAAAAACTGTTTTTT
TRBV18	.	.	TRBJ2-7	CASSPGADIPQYF	TGTGCCAGCTCACCAGGGGCAGATATCCCGCAGTACTTC
TRBV6-5	.	.	TRBJ1-5	CASSQDGENQPQHF	TGTGCCAGCAGCCAGGACGGAGAGAATCAGCCCCAGCATTTT
TRBV20-1	.	.	TRBJ2-1	CSASSWPRLFF	TGCAGTGCTAGTTCGTGGCCTCGCCTGTTCTTC
TRBV7-9	.	.	TRBJ2-3	CASSTGHGVDTQYF	TGTGCCAGCAGCACGGGACATGGAGTTGATACGCAGTATTTT
TRBV7-9	.	.	TRBJ1-3	CASQKSSGNTIYF	TGTGCCAGCCAGAAGAGCTCTGGAAACACCATATATTTT
TRBV14	TRBD1	.	TRBJ2-7	CASSQDPPTGTGRYEQYF	TGTGCCAGCAGCCAAGATCCCCCGACAGGGACGGGGCGTTACGAGCAGTACTTC
TRBV3-1/TRBV3-2	TRBD2	once	TRBJ2-1	CASSANTGTSGYNEQFF	TGTGCCAGCAGCGCTAATACCGGGACTAGCGGTTACAATGAGCAGTTCTTC
TRBV11-2	.	.	TRBJ1-1	CASSSSAEAFF	TGTGCCAGCAGCTCTAGTGCTGAAGCTTTCTTT
TRBV6-5	TRBD2	.	TRBJ2-1	CASLPPSGSYNEQFF	TGTGCCAGCCTCCCTCCTAGCGGCTCCTACAATGAGCAGTTCTTC
TRBV10-1	.	.	TRBJ2-1	CASSTGLWTYNEQFF	TGCGCCAGCAGTACAGGGCTTTGGACCTACAATGAGCAGTTCTTC
TRBV19	.	.	TRBJ2-1	CASLGRANNEQFF	TGTGCCAGTTTGGGCCGAGCGAACAATGAGCAGTTCTTC
TRBV24-1	.	.	TRBJ2-3	CATSDFPQGMGTDTQYF	TGTGCCACCAGTGATTTCCCACAGGGTATGGGAACAGATACGCAGTATTTT
TRBV6-5	.	.	TRBJ1-4	CASSDSGGGREKLFF	TGTGCCAGCAGTGACTCCGGAGGGGGACGTGAAAAACTGTTTTTT
TRBV12-3/TRBV12-4	.	.	TRBJ1-5	CASSPEGGDRHF	TGTGCCAGCTCCCCCGAGGGGGGGGACCGGCATTTT
TRBV3-1/TRBV3-2	.	.	TRBJ1-2	CASSQVGRGYTF	TGTGCCAGCAGCCAAGTTGGCAGAGGCTACACCTTC
TRBV28	.	.	TRBJ2-1	CASSLHLSWEATYNEQFF	TGTGCCAGCAGTCTACACCTGAGTTGGGAAGCGACCTACAATGAGCAGTTCTTC
TRBV5-1	.	.	TRBJ1-6	CASSPRAGTNSPLHF	TGCGCCAGCAGTCCAAGGGCAGGGACTAATTCACCCCTCCACTTT
TRBV6-5	.	.	TRBJ2-7	CASSLEGRNYEQYF	TGTGCCAGCAGCCTCGAGGGACGGAACTACGAGCAGTACTTC
TRBV12-3/TRBV12-4	.	.	TRBJ1-4	CASSLGQEKLFF	TGTGCCAGCAGTTTAGGACAGGAAAAACTGTTTTTT
TRBV19	TRBD1	.	TRBJ2-5	CASSDRVPPETQYF	TGTGCCAGCTCAGACAGGGTCCCCCCTGAGACCCAGTACTTC
TRBV20-1	.	.	TRBJ2-1	CSAYEQFF	TGCAGTGCTTACGAGCAGTTCTTC
TRBV11-1	TRBD2	.	TRBJ2-1	CASSSTSDFTWDEQFF	TGTGCCAGCAGCTCTACTAGCGACTTCACCTGGGATGAGCAGTTCTTC
TRBV20-1	.	.	TRBJ2-7	CSASGGQAGEQYF	TGCAGTGCTAGTGGCGGTCAGGCGGGAGAGCAGTACTTC
TRBV5-8	.	few	TRBJ2-3	CASTRGVVDTQYF	TGTGCCAGCACCCGAGGGGTGGTGGATACGCAGTATTTT
TRBV7-8	TRBD1	.	TRBJ1-1	CASSWGTGDWNTEAFF	TGTGCCAGCAGCTGGGGGACAGGGGACTGGAACACTGAAGCTTTCTTT
TRBV5-4	TRBD1	once	TRBJ1-1	CASSLGEDREDFF	TGTGCCAGCAGCTTGGGTGAGGACAGGGAGGATTTCTTT
TRBV2	.	once	TRBJ2-5	CASRRDPAETQYF	TGTGCCAGCAGGCGGGACCCCGCGGAGACCCAGTACTTC
TRBV5-1	TRBD1	.	TRBJ2-1	CASTPLRDRASDEQFF	TGCGCCAGCACCCCGTTAAGGGACAGGGCCTCCGATGAGCAGTTCTTC
TRBV27	.	.	TRBJ1-4	CGGTNEKLFF	TGTGGGGGAACTAATGAAAAACTGTTTTTT
TRBV24-1	TRBD1	.	TRBJ2-1	CATSGGQRVYNEQFF	TGTGCCACCAGTGGGGGACAGCGAGTTTACAATGAGCAGTTCTTC
TRBV5-8	TRBD2	.	TRBJ2-1	CASRGLAEAGEQFF	TGTGCCAGCAGGGGACTAGCGGAGGCGGGTGAGCAGTTCTTC
TRBV6-5	.	once	TRBJ1-2	CASSYSSQGYGYTF	TGTGCCAGCAGTTACTCGTCCCAGGGTTATGGCTACACCTTC
TRBV7-9	TRBD2	.	TRBJ2-1	CASSIGTSGGSSYNEQFF	TGTGCCAGCAGCATTGGGACTAGCGGGGGGAGCTCCTACAATGAGCAGTTCTTC
TRBV3-1/TRBV3-2	.	.	TRBJ1-1	CASSPFLGNTEAFF	TGTGCCAGCAGCCCATTTCTGGGGAACACTGAAGCTTTCTTT
TRBV9	.	.	TRBJ1-2	CASSLDGQRNYGYTF	TGTGCCAGCAGCCTTGACGGACAGCGTAACTATGGCTACACCTTC
TRBV7-3	.	.	TRBJ1-1	CASSRWVRNTEAFF	TGTGCCAGCAGCCGATGGGTTCGGAACACTGAAGCTTTCTTT
TRBV4-2	.	.	TRBJ2-2	CASSQDPRTVNTGELFF	TGTGCCAGCAGCCAAGATCCCAGGACAGTGAACACCGGGGAGCTGTTTTTT
TRBV7-9	.	.	TRBJ1-1	CASSVDGRGNTEAFF	TGTGCCAGCAGCGTAGACGGTAGAGGGAACACTGAAGCTTTCTTT
TRBV10-2	.	.	TRBJ1-5	CASSERGFGNQPQHF	TGCGCCAGCAGTGAGAGGGGGTTTGGCAATCAGCCCCAGCATTTT
TRBV5-1	TRBD2	.	TRBJ2-7	CASSLNRGGYLTYEQYF	TGCGCCAGCAGCTTAAACCGGGGGGGCTACCTCACCTACGAGCAGTACTTC
TRBV5-1	.	.	TRBJ1-2	CASSRDKNYGYTF	TGCGCCAGCAGCCGGGACAAAAACTATGGCTACACCTTC
TRBV3-1/TRBV3-2	.	.	TRBJ1-2	CASSQSSQVGYTF	TGTGCCAGCAGCCAATCCTCTCAGGTCGGCTACACCTTC
TRBV2	.	.	TRBJ2-3	CASSDAITDTQYF	TGTGCCAGCAGTGATGCTATCACAGATACGCAGTATTTT
TRBV24-1	.	.	TRBJ2-3	CATSDFLSDTQYF	TGTGCCACCAGTGATTTTCTGTCAGATACGCAGTATTTT
TRBV19	.	.	TRBJ2-3	CASSIGQVGTDTQYF	TGTGCCAGTAGTATAGGACAGGTCGGCACAGATACGCAGTATTTT
TRBV21-1	.	.	TRBJ2-7	CASRKWTGANNMHWMYEQYF	TGTGCCAGCAGGAAATGGACAGGGGCCAACAACATGCATTGGATGTACGAGCAGTACTTC